Each of the 31 T cell receptor beta chains below was sequenced from the same sample in a study of regulatory T cells in long-lasting Graves disease. The TCR beta library used iRepertoire HTBI primers with Arm-PCR amplification of CDR3. TCRdb independently ran MiXCR on the multiplex PCR reads; one entry per CDR3 protein. Among about 660,000 distinct CDR3 sequences listed, about 32% were seen once. Time point given: persistent/refractory GD, antithyroid drugs over 5 years with positive TRAb. RNA isolated from PBMCs was used to make the TCR library. The material was peripheral blood mononuclear cells (PBMCs), obtained when the disease was refractory, from a patient treated with antithyroid drugs. All receptors come from a female donor with Graves disease.

This chain connects TRBV6-1 to TRBJ2-2; a possible D gene is TRBD2 (5 bases). CDR1 and CDR2 from the germline V gene are MNHNS and SASEGT. The CDR3 is made up of 15 amino acids. The V gene lost 3 bases and the J gene lost 9 bases, with 17 bases spanning the gap. In DNA, the CDR3 is TGTGCCAGCAGTGAGAGTAGGTCTTCGGACTGGGAGCTGTTTTTT. Protein: CASSESRSSDWELFF.

This clonotype was picked up a small number of times. V gene TRBV27 combines with J gene TRBJ2-2, with TRBD2 matching 8 bases. This CDR3 has 15 residues. CDR1 is MNHEY, CDR2 SMNVEV, per germline (reference sequence). Losses at the gene ends were 6 bases for V and 5 bases for J; bases not matched to a gene: 8. DNA for the CDR3: TGTGCCAGCAGCTTAGCGGGACACCTAACCGGGGAGCTGTTTTTT. Protein: CASSLAGHLTGELFF.

The chain recombines TRBV9 with TRBJ2-5; 8 positions agree with TRBD1. With 3 bases clipped from V and 2 bases from J, the junction kept 3 bases outside the gene matches. Germline CDR1 reads SGDLS; CDR2 reads YYNGEE. This CDR3 is 14 amino acids long. The CDR3 sequence is CASSDRTGQETQYF. DNA for the CDR3: TGTGCCAGCAGCGACCGGACAGGGCAAGAGACCCAGTACTTC. The full variable domain, rest sourced from reference TRBV9 and TRBJ2-5, is DSGVTQTPKHLITATGQRVTLRCSPRSGDLSVYWYQQSLDQGLQFLIQYYNGEERAKGNILERFSAQQFPDLHSELNLSSLELGDSALYFCASSDRTGQETQYFGPGTRLLVL.

At least ten counts were recorded for this clonotype. This sequence joins TRBV19 and TRBJ1-1, with D possibly matching TRBD1 (5 bases). The CDR3 has 12 residues. V shed 5 bases and J shed 7 bases, with 11 bases lying between them. Germline V gene data show CDR1 as LNHDA and CDR2 as SQIVND (reference sequence). This CDR3 is CASSFFTGEAFF. The CDR3 bases are TGTGCCAGTAGTTTTTTTACAGGTGAAGCTTTCTTT.

This chain connects TRBV13 to TRBJ1-1, with D possibly TRBD1 on 5 matching bases. Trimming took off 5 bases at V and 3 bases at J, with 16 bases between the two ends. Germline CDR1 reads PRHDT; CDR2 reads FYEKMQ (reference sequence). The length of the CDR3 is 15 residues. The CDR3: CASSGTQGVDTEAFF. The CDR3 DNA reads as TGTGCCAGCAGCGGGACGCAGGGTGTGGACACTGAAGCTTTCTTT.

This clonotype was seen a few times. The gene calls are TRBV15 and TRBJ1-2, with a weak D call TRBD1 (5 bases). V was trimmed by 5 bases and J by 2 bases, leaving 15 bases between them. Per germline, CDR1 LNHNV and CDR2 YYDKDF (reference sequence). This CDR3 region has 15 residues. CDR3 region: CATSPGAGGNYGYTF. DNA for the CDR3: TGTGCCACCAGCCCAGGAGCGGGGGGGAACTATGGCTACACCTTC.

The V gene is TRBV2, the J gene TRBJ2-5, with 11 nucleotides matching TRBD1. Germline V CDR1 and CDR2: SNHLY, FYNNEI. V lost 3 bases and J lost 5; bases outside the gene matches: 5. The CDR3 is 15 amino acids. CDR3 in amino acids: CASSEGQGVPETQYF. The CDR3 DNA follows: TGTGCCAGCAGTGAGGGACAGGGGGTACCGGAGACCCAGTACTTC. Drawing the rest from reference TRBV2 and TRBJ2-5, the complete variable domain is EPEVTQTPSHQVTQMGQEVILRCVPISNHLYFYWYRQILGQKVEFLVSFYNNEISEKSEIFDDQFSVERPDGSNFTLKIRSTKLEDSAMYFCASSEGQGVPETQYFGPGTRLLVL.

V usage is TRBV6-5 and J usage is TRBJ2-5; 12 positions agree with TRBD2. Germline V gives CDR1 MNHEY, CDR2 SVGAGI. This CDR3 comprises 15 residues. V gave up 4 bases and J gave up 5 bases; unmatched junction bases: 5. CDR3 nucleotides: TGTGCCAGCAGTTCTAGCGGGAGGGCCGTGGAGACCCAGTACTTC. This codes for CASSSSGRAVETQYF.

The chain employs TRBV10-3 and TRBJ1-5; 9 positions agree with TRBD1. Germline lookup yields CDR1 ENHRY and CDR2 SYGVKD. V shed 4 bases, J shed 9 bases, and the junction held 10 bases outside the gene matches. This CDR3 is 15 amino acids long. The CDR3 region has the DNA TGTGCCATCAGTGGAACCCCGGGACAGGGAGGGCCCCAGCATTTT. It is translated as CAISGTPGQGGPQHF.

This clonotype has just a few counts. One junction end disagrees with the germline gene, perhaps due to a read error. This chain links TRBV20-1 with TRBJ2-4; 11 bases agree with TRBD2. The CDR3 contains 15 residues. Looked up from germline, CDR1 is DFQATT and CDR2 is SNEGSKA (reference sequence). This chain's CDR3 is CSLVAGGPAKNIQYF. CDR3 in DNA: TGTTCTTTGGTAGCGGGAGGGCCAGCCAAAAACATTCAGTACTTC.

This clonotype was picked up many times. The rearrangement uses TRBV28 and TRBJ1-5; tentatively, D is TRBD1 (6 bases). The CDR3 extends over 14 amino acids. Trimming removed 4 bases from V and 3 bases from J, with 10 bases in between. Germline V gene data show CDR1 as MDHEN and CDR2 as SYDVKM. The CDR3 sequence: CASSSDRSNQPQHF. The CDR3 nucleotides read TGTGCCAGCAGTTCCGACAGGTCCAATCAGCCCCAGCATTTT. Variable domain in full (rest from reference TRBV28 and TRBJ1-5): DVKVTQSSRYLVKRTGEKVFLECVQDMDHENMFWYRQDPGLGLRLIYFSYDVKMKEKGDIPEGYSVSREKKERFSLILESASTNQTSMYLCASSSDRSNQPQHFGDGTRLSIL.

This clonotype was counted only a few times. The gene calls are TRBV6-2 or TRBV6-3 and TRBJ1-5; D unresolved. The germline V and J ends were trimmed by 5 bases and 6 bases, with 14 bases remaining between them. CDR3 length: 14 residues. CDR1 and CDR2 from the germline V gene are MNHEY and SVGEGT. This CDR3 is CASSPGDVAQPQHF. The DNA of the CDR3 is TGTGCCAGCAGTCCGGGAGACGTAGCTCAGCCCCAGCATTTT.

In its sample, this clonotype was seen many times. V and J are TRBV6-1 and TRBJ1-4; 10 nucleotides match TRBD1. Germline CDR1 is MNHNS and CDR2 is SASEGT. The CDR3 length is 15 residues. V shed 6 bases and J 12 bases; nucleotides not matched to a gene: 13. The CDR3 nucleotides read TGTGCCAGCAGGCTTGGGACCGGACAGGGGGATCAACTGTTTTTT. Translated: CASRLGTGQGDQLFF.

The genes are TRBV3-1 and TRBJ1-3; unclear D gene. In germline, CDR1 is LGHDT, CDR2 YNNKEL (reference sequence). The CDR3 runs 12 residues. The ends were cut back, 1 base at V and 4 bases at J, with 2 bases in the middle. The DNA for the CDR3 is TGTGCCAGCAGCCAAGTCGGAAACACCATATATTTT. The encoded protein is CASSQVGNTIYF.

This clonotype was detected a few times. This chain joins TRBV2 and TRBJ1-5; 8 bases map to TRBD1. CDR3 length: 13 amino acids. CDR1 is SNHLY, CDR2 FYNNEI, per germline. V lost 7 bases, J lost 7 bases, and 6 bases stayed unmatched. CDR3 region: CASKGTGGQPQHF. The DNA of the CDR3 is TGTGCCAGCAAGGGGACAGGTGGCCAGCCCCAGCATTTT.

This clonotype was picked up one time. The CDR3 does not end in the conserved phenylalanine or tryptophan, so this is likely a read error. V gene TRBV9 combines with J gene TRBJ1-1, with 8 positions matching TRBD1. V lost 4 bases and J lost 1; bases outside the gene matches: 6. Germline loops: CDR1 SGDLS, CDR2 YYNGEE. CDR3 size: 15 residues. The DNA of the CDR3 is TGTGCCAGCAGCATAACAGGGGGAGAGAACACTGAAGCTTTCTCT. It encodes CASSITGGENTEAFS.

The rearrangement joins TRBV12-3 or TRBV12-4 to TRBJ1-1; D gene uncertain. Trimming took 7 bases from V and 4 from J, leaving 22 bases between them. This CDR3 contains 16 residues. CDR3: CASNPTDWVNPTEAFF. The CDR3 DNA reads TGTGCCAGCAACCCTACCGACTGGGTCAACCCCACTGAAGCTTTCTTT.

This clonotype was observed a few times. The CDR3 spells CASSLDASWNTGELFF. CDR3 sequence (DNA): TGTGCCAGCAGCTTAGACGCTTCATGGAACACCGGGGAGCTGTTTTTT. The chain couples TRBV11-2 to TRBJ2-2; D call uncertain. Germline V gene lookup returns CDR1 SGHAT and CDR2 FQNNGV. There are 16 residues in the CDR3. V gave up 0 bases and J gave up 1 base, with 9 bases separating them.

CDR3 in amino acids: CASSPYTLRDRGWEQYF. The CDR3 DNA reads as TGTGCCAGCAGCCCTTACACCCTCCGGGACAGGGGGTGGGAGCAGTACTTC. This chain uses TRBV11-2 with TRBJ2-7, with TRBD1 matching over 11 bases. The V and J ends lost 5 bases and 7 bases, in that order; junction bases with no gene match: 16. This CDR3 is built from 17 residues. Germline V gives CDR1 SGHAT, CDR2 FQNNGV. The variable domain in full, completed from reference TRBV11-2 and TRBJ2-7, reads EAGVAQSPRYKIIEKRQSVAFWCNPISGHATLYWYQQILGQGPKLLIQFQNNGVVDDSQLPKDRFSAERLKGVDSTLKIQPAKLEDSAVYLCASSPYTLRDRGWEQYFGPGTRLTVT.

This clonotype occurred many times. V is TRBV6-2 or TRBV6-3 and J is TRBJ1-1; D is ambiguous. Per germline, CDR1 MNHEY and CDR2 SVGEGT. This CDR3 region has 12 residues. The ends were cut back, 5 bases at V and 3 bases at J, with 7 bases in the middle. CDR3 sequence reads: CASSGPHTEAFF. CDR3 bases: TGTGCCAGCAGTGGACCACACACTGAAGCTTTCTTT.

This chain connects TRBV3-1 to TRBJ1-5; no clear D. The germline gives CDR1 LGHDT, CDR2 YNNKEL (reference sequence). This CDR3 is 15 amino acids long. Between the trimmed V and J ends, which lost 5 bases and 0 bases, there was a span of 11 bases. CDR3 loop: CASSASRGSNQPQHF. The DNA of the CDR3 is TGTGCCAGCAGCGCAAGTCGGGGTAGCAATCAGCCCCAGCATTTT.

There are a few counts of this clonotype. J is TRBJ2-7 and V is TRBV6-5; 12 bases fit TRBD2. The trim removed 4 bases at V and 5 bases at J, leaving 6 bases unmatched. Germline V gives CDR1 MNHEY, CDR2 SVGAGI. This CDR3 comprises 15 residues. The DNA of the CDR3 is TGTGCCAGCAGTTTGACTAGCGGGAGTAGACACGAGCAGTACTTC. Translation: CASSLTSGSRHEQYF.

This sequence joins TRBV29-1 and TRBJ1-1; 7 positions agree with TRBD1. CDR1 is SQVTM and CDR2 is ANQGSEA in the germline V gene. V gave up 6 bases and J gave up 4 bases; unmatched junction bases: 8. This CDR3 contains 13 residues. In DNA form, the CDR3 reads TGCAGCGTCGCCCTCCCAGGGGGCACTGAAGCTTTCTTT. As protein: CSVALPGGTEAFF.

This clonotype turned up a few times. The gene calls are TRBV30 and TRBJ2-5; 12 bases agree with TRBD2. Germline CDR1 GTSNPN, CDR2 SVGIG (reference sequence). J lost 4 bases, V lost 3 bases, and 3 bases had no gene match. The CDR3 is made up of 14 amino acids. CDR3 sequence: CAWSGLAGSETQYF. In DNA form, the CDR3 reads TGTGCCTGGAGCGGACTAGCGGGATCAGAGACCCAGTACTTC.

There are a few counts of this clonotype. The chain employs TRBV2 and TRBJ2-1; D remains unclear. Germline V lookup: CDR1 SNHLY, CDR2 FYNNEI. The CDR3 is 13 amino acids. Trimming pared 3 bases from V and 3 bases from J, leaving 6 bases between. DNA for the CDR3: TGTGCCAGCAGTGACCGGCGCTACAATGAGCAGTTCTTC. This sequence encodes CASSDRRYNEQFF.

In this sample, this clonotype turned up many times. This chain joins TRBV10-3 and TRBJ2-5; D may be TRBD2 (6 bases). Germline-derived CDR1 and CDR2 are ENHRY and SYGVKD. The CDR3 extends over 14 amino acids. The germline V and J ends were trimmed by 6 bases and 5 bases, with 16 bases remaining between them. CDR3 region: CAIRGGAPGETQYF. In DNA, the CDR3 is TGTGCCATCAGGGGGGGTGCCCCGGGGGAGACCCAGTACTTC.

With regard to this clonotype: A read error may account for a junction end that differs from germline. The chain joins TRBV30 to TRBJ2-1; 8 bases fit TRBD2. The CDR3 spans 11 residues. Germline V CDR1 and CDR2: GTSNPN, SVGIG (reference sequence). The CDR3 loop reads CAWSRRGAWIF. The CDR3 region has the DNA TGTGCCTGGAGTCGGCGGGGGGCCTGGATCTTC.

The V gene is TRBV3-1, the J gene TRBJ1-2, with D possibly matching TRBD1 (5 bases). CDR3 size: 14 residues. Germline V gene data show CDR1 as LGHDT and CDR2 as YNNKEL (reference sequence). V was pared by 0 bases and J by 4 bases, with 9 bases between. DNA of the CDR3: TGTGCCAGCAGCCAAGAAGTGGGACCCTATGGCTACACCTTC. This codes for CASSQEVGPYGYTF.

As concerns this clonotype: The junction departs from germline at one end; a sequencing error may be responsible. This chain joins TRBV6-2 or TRBV6-3 and TRBJ1-4; a possible D gene is TRBD1 (5 bases). Germline CDR1 and CDR2: MNHEY and SVGEGT. The CDR3 has 16 residues. CDR3 in amino acids: CASSDRGPVDSEKLLF. CDR3 nucleotide sequence: TGTGCCAGCAGCGACAGAGGTCCGGTTGATAGTGAAAAACTGCTTTTT.

A word on this clonotype: No conserved phenylalanine or tryptophan ends this CDR3, so it is likely a read error. The chain joins TRBV6-5 to TRBJ2-7; D unresolved. The CDR3 has 14 residues. With 2 bases removed from V and 1 base from J, the gap between germline ends came to 9 bases. CDR1 is MNHEY, CDR2 SVGAGI, per germline. CDR3 protein: CASSYDQISYEQYL. The DNA of the CDR3 is TGTGCCAGCAGTTACGATCAAATTTCCTACGAGCAGTACCTC.

This clonotype was seen many times. The V and J genes are TRBV28 and TRBJ1-4; maybe TRBD1 (6 bases). V was trimmed by 2 bases and J by 5 bases, leaving 12 bases between them. This CDR3 spans 15 amino acids. Germline CDR1 MDHEN, CDR2 SYDVKM. CDR3 nucleotides: TGTGCCAGCAGTTTAAGCTTTCAGGGGAATGAAAAACTGTTTTTT. Its translation is CASSLSFQGNEKLFF.